This TCR beta chain appears in the sequencing data of a study of HIV-infected children after antiretroviral therapy interruption. Study overall: Most children had recorded EBV and CMV exposure.

Unique molecular identifiers were included in an RNA-based 3' RACE TCR library. TCRdb recomputed calls from the 3' RACE reads with MiXCR, one row per CDR3 protein. The table has some 41,000 distinct CDR3 sequences, about 6% seen once; the top ten hold more than 0.75%. Treatment in this sample: PENTA 11 planned treatment interruption arm or continuous ART arm. Looked up from germline, CDR1 is GTSNPN and CDR2 is SVGIG (reference sequence). Deletions cut 3 bases from V and 2 bases from J, with 10 bases between. The CDR3 covers 13 residues. This clonotype has a count of ten or more. This rearrangement joins TRBV30 to TRBJ1-2, with TRBD1 as a possible D gene (6 bases). The source is a pool of human donors with HIV. The sample consisted of CD45RA+ CD4+ T cells from PBMCs, pooled from several time points, taken from a donor given antiretroviral therapy, either interrupted or continuous. The sample's subset: naive CD4+ CD45RA+ CD45RO- T cells. CDR3 DNA sequence: TGTGCCTGGAGCCCTGACAGGAACTATGGCTACACCTTC. It specifies CAWSPDRNYGYTF. The full variable domain, in which reference TRBV30 and TRBJ1-2 provide the parts outside the CDR3, is SQTIHQWPATLVQPVGSPLSLECTVEGTSNPNLYWYRQAAGRGLQLLFYSVGIGQISSEVPQNLSASRPQDRQFILSSKKLLLSDSGFYLCAWSPDRNYGYTFGSGTRLTVV.